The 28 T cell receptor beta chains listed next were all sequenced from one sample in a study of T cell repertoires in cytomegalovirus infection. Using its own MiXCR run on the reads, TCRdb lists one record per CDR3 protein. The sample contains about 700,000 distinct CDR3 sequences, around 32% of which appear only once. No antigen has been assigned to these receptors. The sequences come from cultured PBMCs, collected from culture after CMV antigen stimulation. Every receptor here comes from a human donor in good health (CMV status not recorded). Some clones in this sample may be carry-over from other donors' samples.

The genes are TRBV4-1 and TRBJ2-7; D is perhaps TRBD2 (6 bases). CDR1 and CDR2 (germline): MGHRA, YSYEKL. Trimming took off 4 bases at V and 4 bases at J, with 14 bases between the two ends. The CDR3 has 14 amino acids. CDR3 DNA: TGCGCCAGCAGCCCATGGCCTGGGAGGTACGAGCAGTACTTC. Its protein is CASSPWPGRYEQYF.

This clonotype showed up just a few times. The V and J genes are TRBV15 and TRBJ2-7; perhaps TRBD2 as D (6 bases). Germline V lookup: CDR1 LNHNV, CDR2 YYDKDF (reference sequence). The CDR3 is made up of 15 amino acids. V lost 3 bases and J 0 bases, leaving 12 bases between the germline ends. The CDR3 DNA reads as TGTGCCACCAGCAGGACCGCGGGACTCTCCTACGAGCAGTACTTC. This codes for CATSRTAGLSYEQYF.

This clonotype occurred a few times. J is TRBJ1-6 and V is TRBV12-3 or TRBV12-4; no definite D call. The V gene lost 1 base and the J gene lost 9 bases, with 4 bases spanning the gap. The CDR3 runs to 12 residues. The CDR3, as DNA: TGTGCCAGCAGTTTAGAAAGTTCACCCCTCCACTTT. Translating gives CASSLESSPLHF.

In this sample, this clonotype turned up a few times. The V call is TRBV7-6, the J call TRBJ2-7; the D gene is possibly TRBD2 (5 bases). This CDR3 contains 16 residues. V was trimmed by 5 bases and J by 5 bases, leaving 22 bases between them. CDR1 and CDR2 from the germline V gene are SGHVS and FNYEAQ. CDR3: CASSPHPGPLADEQYF. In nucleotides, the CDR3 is TGTGCCAGCAGCCCGCACCCGGGCCCCCTAGCAGACGAGCAGTACTTC.

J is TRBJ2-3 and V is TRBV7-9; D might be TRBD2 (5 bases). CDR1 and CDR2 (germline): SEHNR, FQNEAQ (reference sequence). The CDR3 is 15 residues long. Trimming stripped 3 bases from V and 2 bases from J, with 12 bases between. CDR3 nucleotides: TGTGCCAGCAGCTTTTCCCGACTAAACACAGATACGCAGTATTTT. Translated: CASSFSRLNTDTQYF.

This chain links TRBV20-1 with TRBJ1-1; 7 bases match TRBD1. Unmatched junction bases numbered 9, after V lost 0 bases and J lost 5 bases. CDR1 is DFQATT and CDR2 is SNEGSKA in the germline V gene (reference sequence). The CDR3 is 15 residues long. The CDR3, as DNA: TGCAGTGCTAGAGAGAACAGGGGAGATGGAACTGAAGCTTTCTTT. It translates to CSARENRGDGTEAFF.

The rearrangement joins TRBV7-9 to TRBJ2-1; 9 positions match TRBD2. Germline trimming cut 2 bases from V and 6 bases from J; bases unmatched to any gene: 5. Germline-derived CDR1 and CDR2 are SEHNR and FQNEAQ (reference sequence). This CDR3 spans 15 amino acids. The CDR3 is CASSLLLAGANEQFF. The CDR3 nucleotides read TGTGCCAGCAGCTTACTACTAGCGGGTGCCAATGAGCAGTTCTTC.

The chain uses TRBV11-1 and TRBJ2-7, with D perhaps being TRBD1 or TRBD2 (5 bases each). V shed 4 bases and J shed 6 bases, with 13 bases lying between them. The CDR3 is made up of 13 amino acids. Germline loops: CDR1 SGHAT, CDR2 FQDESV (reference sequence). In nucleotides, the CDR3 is TGTGCCAGCAGCTCGAATGGGGGAATCGAGCAGTACTTC. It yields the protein CASSSNGGIEQYF.

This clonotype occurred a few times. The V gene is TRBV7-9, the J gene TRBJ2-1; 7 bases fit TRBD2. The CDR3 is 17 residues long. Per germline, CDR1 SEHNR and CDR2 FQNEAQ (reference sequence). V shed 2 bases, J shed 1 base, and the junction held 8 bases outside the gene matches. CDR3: CASSLWAGDASYNEQFF. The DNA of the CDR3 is TGTGCCAGCAGCTTATGGGCGGGAGACGCATCCTACAATGAGCAGTTCTTC.

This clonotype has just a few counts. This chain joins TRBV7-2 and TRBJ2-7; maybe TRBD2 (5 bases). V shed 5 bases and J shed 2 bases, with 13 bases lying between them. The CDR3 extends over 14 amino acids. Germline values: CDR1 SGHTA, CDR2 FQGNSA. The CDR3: CASSQTLATYEQYF. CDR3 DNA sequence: TGTGCCAGCAGCCAGACCTTAGCGACCTACGAGCAGTACTTC.

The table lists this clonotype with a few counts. CDR3 sequence reads: CASSAGPDRGYEQYF. DNA for the CDR3: TGTGCCAGCAGCGCCGGCCCCGACAGGGGCTACGAGCAGTACTTC. The rearrangement uses TRBV9 and TRBJ2-7; 8 bases match TRBD1. The germline gives CDR1 SGDLS, CDR2 YYNGEE. V lost 3 bases and J lost 3; bases outside the gene matches: 8. The CDR3 runs 15 residues.

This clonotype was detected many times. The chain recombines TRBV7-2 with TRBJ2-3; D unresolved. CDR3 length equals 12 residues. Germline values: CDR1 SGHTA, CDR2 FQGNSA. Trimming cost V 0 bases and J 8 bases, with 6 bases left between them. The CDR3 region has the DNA TGTGCCAGCAGCTTAGCGTTAGGTACGCAGTATTTT. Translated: CASSLALGTQYF.

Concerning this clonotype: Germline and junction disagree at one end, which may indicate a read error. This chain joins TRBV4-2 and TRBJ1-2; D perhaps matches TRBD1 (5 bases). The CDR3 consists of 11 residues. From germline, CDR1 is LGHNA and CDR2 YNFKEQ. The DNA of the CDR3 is TGTGCCAGCAGCCAAGGGGGGACGGCTTCCTTC. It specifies CASSQGGTASF.

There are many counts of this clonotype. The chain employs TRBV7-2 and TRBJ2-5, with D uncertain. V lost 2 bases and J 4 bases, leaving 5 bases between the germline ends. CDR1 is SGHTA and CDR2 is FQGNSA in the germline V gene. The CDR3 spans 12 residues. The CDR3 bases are TGTGCCAGCAGCTTATTGAGAGAGACCCAGTACTTC. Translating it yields CASSLLRETQYF.

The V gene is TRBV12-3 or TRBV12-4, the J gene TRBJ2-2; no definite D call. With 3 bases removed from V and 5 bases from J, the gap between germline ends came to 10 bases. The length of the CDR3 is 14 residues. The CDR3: CASSFGRWTGELFF. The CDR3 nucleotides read TGTGCCAGCAGTTTCGGGCGATGGACCGGGGAGCTGTTTTTT.

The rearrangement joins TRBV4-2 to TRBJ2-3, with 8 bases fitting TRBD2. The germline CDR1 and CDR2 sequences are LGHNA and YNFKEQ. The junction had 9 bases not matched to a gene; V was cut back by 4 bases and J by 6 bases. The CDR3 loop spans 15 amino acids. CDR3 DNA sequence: TGTGCCAGCAGCCCGGCGGGGGGCCAGGTGGATACGCAGTATTTT. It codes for CASSPAGGQVDTQYF.

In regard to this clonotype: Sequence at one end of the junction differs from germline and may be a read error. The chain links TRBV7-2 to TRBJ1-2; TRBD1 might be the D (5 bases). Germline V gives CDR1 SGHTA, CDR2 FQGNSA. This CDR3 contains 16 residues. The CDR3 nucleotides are TGTGTCAGCAGCTTAGGCAGGCTCCCCGGGGGCTATGGCTACACCTTC. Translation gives CVSSLGRLPGGYGYTF.

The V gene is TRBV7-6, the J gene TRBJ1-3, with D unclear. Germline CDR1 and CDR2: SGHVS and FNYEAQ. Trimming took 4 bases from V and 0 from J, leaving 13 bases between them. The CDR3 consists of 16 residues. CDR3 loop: CASSSTRATSGNTIYF. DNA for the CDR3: TGTGCCAGCAGCTCCACCCGCGCCACCTCTGGAAACACCATATATTTT.

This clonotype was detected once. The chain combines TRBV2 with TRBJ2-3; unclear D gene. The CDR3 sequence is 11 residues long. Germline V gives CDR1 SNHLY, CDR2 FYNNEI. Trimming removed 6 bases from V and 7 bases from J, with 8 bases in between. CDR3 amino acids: CASRSYNTQYF. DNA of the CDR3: TGTGCCAGCAGGTCCTACAATACGCAGTATTTT.

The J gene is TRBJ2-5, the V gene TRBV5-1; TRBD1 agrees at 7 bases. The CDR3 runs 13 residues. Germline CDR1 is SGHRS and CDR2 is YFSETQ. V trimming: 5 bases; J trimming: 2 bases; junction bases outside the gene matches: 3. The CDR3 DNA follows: TGCGCCAGCAGGGACAGGCTACAAGAGACCCAGTACTTC. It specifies CASRDRLQETQYF.

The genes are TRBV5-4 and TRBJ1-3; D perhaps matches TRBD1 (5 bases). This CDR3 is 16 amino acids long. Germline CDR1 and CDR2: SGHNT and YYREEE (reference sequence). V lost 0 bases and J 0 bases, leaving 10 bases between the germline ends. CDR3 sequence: CASSLEGDSSGNTIYF. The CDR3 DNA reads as TGTGCCAGCAGCTTGGAAGGCGACAGCTCTGGAAACACCATATATTTT. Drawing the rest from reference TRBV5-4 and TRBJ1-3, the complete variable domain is ETGVTQSPTHLIKTRGQQVTLRCSSQSGHNTVSWYQQALGQGPQFIFQYYREEENGRGNFPPRFSGLQFPNYSSELNVNALELDDSALYLCASSLEGDSSGNTIYFGEGSWLTVV.

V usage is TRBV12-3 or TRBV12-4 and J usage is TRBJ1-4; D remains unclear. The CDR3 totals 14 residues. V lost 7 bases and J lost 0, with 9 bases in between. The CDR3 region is CASTNTATNEKLFF. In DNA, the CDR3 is TGTGCCAGCACCAACACCGCAACTAATGAAAAACTGTTTTTT.

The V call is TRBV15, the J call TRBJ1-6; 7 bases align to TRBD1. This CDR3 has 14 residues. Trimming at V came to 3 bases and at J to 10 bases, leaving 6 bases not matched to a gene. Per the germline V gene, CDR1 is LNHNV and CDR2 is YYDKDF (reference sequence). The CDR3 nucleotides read TGTGCCACCAGCAGGGGACAGCTACTATCACCCCTCCACTTT. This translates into CATSRGQLLSPLHF.

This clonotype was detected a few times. Here the CDR3 DNA reads TGCGCCAGCAGCCATGCGATGGGGGTGCTTGAGCAGTACTTC. It translates to CASSHAMGVLEQYF. The chain carries TRBV4-1 and TRBJ2-7, with D possibly being TRBD1 or TRBD2 (5 bases each). V lost 3 bases and J lost 7, with 16 bases in between. The length of the CDR3 is 14 residues. CDR1 and CDR2 (germline): MGHRA, YSYEKL.

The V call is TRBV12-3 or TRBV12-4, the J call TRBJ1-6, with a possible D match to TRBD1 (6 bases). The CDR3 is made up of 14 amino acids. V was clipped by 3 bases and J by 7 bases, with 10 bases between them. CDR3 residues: CASSFYRDNSPLHF. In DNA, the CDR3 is TGTGCCAGCAGTTTCTACAGGGACAATTCACCCCTCCACTTT.

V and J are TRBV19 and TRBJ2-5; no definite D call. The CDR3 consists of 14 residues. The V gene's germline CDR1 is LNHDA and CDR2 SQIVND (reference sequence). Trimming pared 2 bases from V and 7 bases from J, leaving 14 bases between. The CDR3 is CASSILGGKGTQYF. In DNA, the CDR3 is TGTGCCAGTAGTATATTAGGCGGCAAAGGGACCCAGTACTTC.

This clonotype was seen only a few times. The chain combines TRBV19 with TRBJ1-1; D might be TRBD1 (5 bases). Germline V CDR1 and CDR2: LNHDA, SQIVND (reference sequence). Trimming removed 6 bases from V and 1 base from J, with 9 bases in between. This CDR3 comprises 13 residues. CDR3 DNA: TGTGCCAGTAGATTAACAGGGAACACTGAAGCTTTCTTT. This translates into CASRLTGNTEAFF.

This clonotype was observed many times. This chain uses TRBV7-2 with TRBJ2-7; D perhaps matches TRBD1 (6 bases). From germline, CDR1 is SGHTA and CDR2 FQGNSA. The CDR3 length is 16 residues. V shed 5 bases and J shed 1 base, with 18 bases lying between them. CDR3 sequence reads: CASSPTRTVRSYEQYF. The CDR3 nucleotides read TGTGCCAGCAGCCCCACCCGGACAGTCCGTTCCTACGAGCAGTACTTC.